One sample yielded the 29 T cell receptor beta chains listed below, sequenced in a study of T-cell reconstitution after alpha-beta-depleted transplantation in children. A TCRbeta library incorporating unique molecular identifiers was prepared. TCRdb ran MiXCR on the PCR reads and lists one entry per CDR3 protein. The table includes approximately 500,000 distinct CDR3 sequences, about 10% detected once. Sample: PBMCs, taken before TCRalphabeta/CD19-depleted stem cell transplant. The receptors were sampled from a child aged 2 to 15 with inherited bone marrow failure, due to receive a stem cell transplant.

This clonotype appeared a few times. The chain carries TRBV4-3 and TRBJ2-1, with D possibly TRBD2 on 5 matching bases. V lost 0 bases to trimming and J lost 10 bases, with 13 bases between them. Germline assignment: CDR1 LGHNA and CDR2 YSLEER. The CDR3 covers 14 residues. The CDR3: CASSQDGGRAEQFF. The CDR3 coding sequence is TGCGCCAGCAGCCAAGATGGAGGAAGAGCCGAGCAGTTCTTC.

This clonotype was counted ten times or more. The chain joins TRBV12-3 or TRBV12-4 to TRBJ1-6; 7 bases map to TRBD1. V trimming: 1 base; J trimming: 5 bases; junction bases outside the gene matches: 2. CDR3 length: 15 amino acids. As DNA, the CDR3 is TGTGCCAGCAGTTTAGGCAGGGGGGATAATTCACCCCTCCACTTT. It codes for CASSLGRGDNSPLHF.

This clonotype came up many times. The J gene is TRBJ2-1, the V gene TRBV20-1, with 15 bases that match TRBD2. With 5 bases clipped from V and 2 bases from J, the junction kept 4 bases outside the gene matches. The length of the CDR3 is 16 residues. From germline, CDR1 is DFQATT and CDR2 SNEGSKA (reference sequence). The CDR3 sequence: CSASRTSGRAYNEQFF. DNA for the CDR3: TGCAGTGCTTCCCGGACTAGCGGGAGGGCCTACAATGAGCAGTTCTTC.

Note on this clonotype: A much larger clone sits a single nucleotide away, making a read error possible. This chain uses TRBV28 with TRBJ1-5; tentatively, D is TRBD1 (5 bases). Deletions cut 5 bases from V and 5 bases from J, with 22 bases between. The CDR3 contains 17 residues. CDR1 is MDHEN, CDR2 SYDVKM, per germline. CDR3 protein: CASSPHPGGGEDQPQHF. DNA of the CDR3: TGTGCCAGCAGTCCACACCCGGGTGGGGGTGAAGATCAGCCCCAGCATTTT.

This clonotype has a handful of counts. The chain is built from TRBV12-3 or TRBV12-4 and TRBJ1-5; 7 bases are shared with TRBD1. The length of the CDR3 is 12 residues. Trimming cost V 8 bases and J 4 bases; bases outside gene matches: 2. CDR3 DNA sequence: TGTGCCAGCGGGGACAGTAATCAGCCCCAGCATTTT. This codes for CASGDSNQPQHF.

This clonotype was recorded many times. The chain's CDR3 is CSVEDGGVGETQYF. The CDR3 coding sequence is TGCAGCGTTGAAGATGGGGGCGTGGGAGAGACCCAGTACTTC. The V call is TRBV29-1, the J call TRBJ2-5, with D possibly being TRBD1 (6 bases). The CDR3 contains 14 residues. V dropped 0 bases and J dropped 4 bases, with 12 bases sitting between them. CDR1 and CDR2 from the germline V gene are SQVTM and ANQGSEA.

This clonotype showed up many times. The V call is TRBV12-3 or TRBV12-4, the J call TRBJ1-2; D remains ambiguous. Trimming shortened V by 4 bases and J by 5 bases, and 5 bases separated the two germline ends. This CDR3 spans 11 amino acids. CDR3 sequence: CASSWGYGYTF. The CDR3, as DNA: TGTGCCAGCAGTTGGGGATATGGCTACACCTTC.

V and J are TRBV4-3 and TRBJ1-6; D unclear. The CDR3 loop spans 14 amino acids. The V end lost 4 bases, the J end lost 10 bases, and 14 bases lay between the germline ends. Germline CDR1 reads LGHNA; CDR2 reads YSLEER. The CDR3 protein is CASSRGSKGSPLHF. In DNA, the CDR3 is TGCGCCAGCAGCCGAGGTAGCAAGGGCTCACCCCTCCACTTT.

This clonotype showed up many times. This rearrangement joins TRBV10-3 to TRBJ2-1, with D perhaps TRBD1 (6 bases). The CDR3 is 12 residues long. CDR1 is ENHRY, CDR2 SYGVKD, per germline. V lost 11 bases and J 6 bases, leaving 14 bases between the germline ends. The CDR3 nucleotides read TGTGCCCATCAGTCAGGGGCCAATGAGCAGTTCTTC. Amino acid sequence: CAHQSGANEQFF.

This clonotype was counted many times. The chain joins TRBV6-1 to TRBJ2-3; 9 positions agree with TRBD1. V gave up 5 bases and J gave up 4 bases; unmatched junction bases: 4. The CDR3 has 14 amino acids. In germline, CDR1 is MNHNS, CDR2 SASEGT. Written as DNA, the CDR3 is TGTGCCAGCAGTCAAGGGACAGGGTCAGATACGCAGTATTTT. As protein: CASSQGTGSDTQYF.

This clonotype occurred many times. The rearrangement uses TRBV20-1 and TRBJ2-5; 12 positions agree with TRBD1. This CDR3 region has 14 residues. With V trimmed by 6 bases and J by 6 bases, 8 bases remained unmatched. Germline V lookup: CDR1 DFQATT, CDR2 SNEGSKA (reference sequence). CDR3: CSATLGQGAQTQYF. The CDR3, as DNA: TGCAGTGCAACGTTGGGACAGGGGGCTCAGACCCAGTACTTC.

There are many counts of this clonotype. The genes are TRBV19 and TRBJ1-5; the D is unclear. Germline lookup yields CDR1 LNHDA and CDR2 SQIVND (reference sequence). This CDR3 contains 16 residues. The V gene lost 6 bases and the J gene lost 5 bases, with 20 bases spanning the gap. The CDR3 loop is CASRGAALQADQPQHF. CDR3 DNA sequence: TGTGCCAGTAGGGGCGCGGCACTCCAGGCGGATCAGCCCCAGCATTTT.

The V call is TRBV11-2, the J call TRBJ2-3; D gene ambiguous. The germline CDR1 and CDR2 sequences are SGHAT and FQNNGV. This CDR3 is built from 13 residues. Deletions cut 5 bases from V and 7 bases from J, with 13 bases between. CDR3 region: CASSAGLLNTQYF. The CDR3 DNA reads TGTGCCAGCAGCGCCGGTCTCCTAAATACGCAGTATTTT.

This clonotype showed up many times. The CDR3 nucleotides are TGTGCCAGCAGTTTGGGCGAAGGGAGGGCCTACAATGAGCAGTTCTTC. Translating it yields CASSLGEGRAYNEQFF. The chain combines TRBV12-3 or TRBV12-4 with TRBJ2-1, with 7 positions matching TRBD2. The CDR3 has 16 residues. The V gene end was trimmed by 3 bases and the J gene end by 2 bases; junction bases not matched to a gene: 7.

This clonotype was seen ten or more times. The CDR3 nucleotides are TGTGCCAGCAGCTTGGAGGTCCGGAGGGACTATGGCTACACCTTC. Protein sequence: CASSLEVRRDYGYTF. This chain uses TRBV7-9 with TRBJ1-2, with no clear D. V lost 3 bases and J 3 bases, leaving 14 bases between the germline ends. CDR3 length: 15 amino acids. In germline, CDR1 is SEHNR, CDR2 FQNEAQ (reference sequence).

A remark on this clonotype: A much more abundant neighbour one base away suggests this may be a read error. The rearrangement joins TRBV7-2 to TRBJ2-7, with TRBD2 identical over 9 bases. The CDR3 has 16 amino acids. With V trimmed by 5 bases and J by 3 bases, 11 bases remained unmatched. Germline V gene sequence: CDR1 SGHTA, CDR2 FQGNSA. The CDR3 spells CASSPSETSGIYEQYF. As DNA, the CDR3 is TGTGCCAGCAGCCCGTCCGAGACTAGCGGAATCTACGAGCAGTACTTC.

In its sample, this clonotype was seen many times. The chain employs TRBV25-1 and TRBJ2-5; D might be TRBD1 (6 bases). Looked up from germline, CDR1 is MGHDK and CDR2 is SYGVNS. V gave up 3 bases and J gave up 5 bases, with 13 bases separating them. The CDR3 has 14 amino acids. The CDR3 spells CASSDHGTSETQYF. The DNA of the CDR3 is TGTGCCAGCAGTGATCACGGGACATCGGAGACCCAGTACTTC.

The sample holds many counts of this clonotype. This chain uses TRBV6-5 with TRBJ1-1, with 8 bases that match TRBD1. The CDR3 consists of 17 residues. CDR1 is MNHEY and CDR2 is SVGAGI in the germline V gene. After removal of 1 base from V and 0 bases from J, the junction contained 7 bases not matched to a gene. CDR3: CASSYWGTGGMNTEAFF. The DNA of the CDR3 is TGTGCCAGCAGTTACTGGGGTACAGGGGGAATGAACACTGAAGCTTTCTTT.

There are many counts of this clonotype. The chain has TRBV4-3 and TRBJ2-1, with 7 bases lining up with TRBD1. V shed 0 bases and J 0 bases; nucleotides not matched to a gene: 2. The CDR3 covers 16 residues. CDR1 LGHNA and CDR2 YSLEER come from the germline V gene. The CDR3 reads CASSQETGVSYNEQFF. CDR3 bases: TGCGCCAGCAGCCAAGAAACAGGGGTCTCCTACAATGAGCAGTTCTTC.

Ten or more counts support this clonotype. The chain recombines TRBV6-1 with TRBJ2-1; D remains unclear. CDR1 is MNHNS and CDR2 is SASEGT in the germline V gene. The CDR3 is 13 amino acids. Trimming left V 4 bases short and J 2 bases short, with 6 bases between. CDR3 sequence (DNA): TGTGCCAGCAGTGGCGTACCCTACAATGAGCAGTTCTTC. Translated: CASSGVPYNEQFF.

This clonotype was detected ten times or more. The CDR3 protein is CASSRHRGEETQYF. DNA of the CDR3: TGCGCCAGCAGCCGCCACAGGGGAGAAGAGACCCAGTACTTC. This chain links TRBV5-1 with TRBJ2-5; 7 bases match TRBD1. J was trimmed by 3 bases and V by 4 bases; bases with no gene match: 6. CDR1 is SGHRS and CDR2 is YFSETQ in the germline V gene. The CDR3 runs 14 residues. Looking up the rest from reference TRBV5-1 and TRBJ2-5 gives the full variable domain: KAGVTQTPRYLIKTRGQQVTLSCSPISGHRSVSWYQQTPGQGLQFLFEYFSETQRNKGNFPGRFSGRQFSNSRSEMNVSTLELGDSALYLCASSRHRGEETQYFGPGTRLLVL.

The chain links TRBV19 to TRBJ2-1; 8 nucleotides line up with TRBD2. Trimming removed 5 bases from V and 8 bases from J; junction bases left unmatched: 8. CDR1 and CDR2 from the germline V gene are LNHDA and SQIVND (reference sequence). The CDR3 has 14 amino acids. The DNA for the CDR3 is TGTGCCAGTAGTCCCGGACTAGCAGTCGATGAGCAGTTCTTC. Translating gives CASSPGLAVDEQFF. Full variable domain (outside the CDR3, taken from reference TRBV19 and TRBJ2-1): DGGITQSPKYLFRKEGQNVTLSCEQNLNHDAMYWYRQDPGQGLRLIYYSQIVNDFQKGDIAEGYSVSREKKESFPLTVTSAQKNPTAFYLCASSPGLAVDEQFFGPGTRLTVL.

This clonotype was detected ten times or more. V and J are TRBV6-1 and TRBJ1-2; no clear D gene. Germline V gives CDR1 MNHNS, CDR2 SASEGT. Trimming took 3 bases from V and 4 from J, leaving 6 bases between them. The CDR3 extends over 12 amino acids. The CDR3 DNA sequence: TGTGCCAGCAGTGACAGGATCTATGGCTACACCTTC. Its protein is CASSDRIYGYTF.

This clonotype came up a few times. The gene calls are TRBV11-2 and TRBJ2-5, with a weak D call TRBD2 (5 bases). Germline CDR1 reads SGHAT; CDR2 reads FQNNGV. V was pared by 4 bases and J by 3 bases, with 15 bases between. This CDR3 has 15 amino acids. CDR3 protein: CASSWYGDVEETQYF. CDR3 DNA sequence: TGTGCCAGCAGCTGGTACGGGGATGTGGAAGAGACCCAGTACTTC.

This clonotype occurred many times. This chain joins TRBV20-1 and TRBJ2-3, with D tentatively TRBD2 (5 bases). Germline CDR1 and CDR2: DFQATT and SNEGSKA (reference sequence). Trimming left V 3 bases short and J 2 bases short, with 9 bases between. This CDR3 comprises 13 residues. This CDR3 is CSARDSITDTQYF. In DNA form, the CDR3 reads TGCAGTGCTAGGGACTCGATCACAGATACGCAGTATTTT.

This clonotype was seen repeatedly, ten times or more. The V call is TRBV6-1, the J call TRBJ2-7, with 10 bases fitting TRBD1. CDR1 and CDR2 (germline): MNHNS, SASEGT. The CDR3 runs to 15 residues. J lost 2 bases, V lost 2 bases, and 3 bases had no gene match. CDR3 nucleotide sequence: TGTGCCAGCAGTGAACTTGGGACAGGGGCCTACGAGCAGTACTTC. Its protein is CASSELGTGAYEQYF.

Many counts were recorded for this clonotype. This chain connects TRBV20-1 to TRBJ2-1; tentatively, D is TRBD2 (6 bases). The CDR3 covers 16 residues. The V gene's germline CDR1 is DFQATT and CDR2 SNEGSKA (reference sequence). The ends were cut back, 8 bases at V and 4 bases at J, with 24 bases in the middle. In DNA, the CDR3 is TGCAGTACTTGGGACGGGAGTTTGCAGTCGTACAATGAGCAGTTCTTC. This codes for CSTWDGSLQSYNEQFF.

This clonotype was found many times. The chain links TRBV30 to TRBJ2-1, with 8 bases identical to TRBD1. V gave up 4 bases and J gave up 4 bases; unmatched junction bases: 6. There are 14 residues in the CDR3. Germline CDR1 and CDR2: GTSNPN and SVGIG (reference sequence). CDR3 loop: CAWTGGAGYNEQFF. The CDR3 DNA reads TGTGCCTGGACAGGGGGCGCGGGTTACAATGAGCAGTTCTTC.

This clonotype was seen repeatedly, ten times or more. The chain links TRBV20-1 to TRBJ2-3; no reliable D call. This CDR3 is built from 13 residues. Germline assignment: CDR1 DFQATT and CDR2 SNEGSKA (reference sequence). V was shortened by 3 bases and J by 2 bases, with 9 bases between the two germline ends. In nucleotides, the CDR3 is TGCAGTGCTAGGGAGCCCCCCACAGATACGCAGTATTTT. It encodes CSAREPPTDTQYF.